This T cell receptor beta chain originates from a study of vaccination and CD4 T cells after COVID-19. J gave up 6 bases and V 0 bases, and 7 bases lay outside the gene matches. CDR3 length: 16 amino acids. Germline V lookup: CDR1 DFQATT, CDR2 SNEGSKA (reference sequence). Treatment of the sample: approximately nine-day PBMC culture with coronavirus spike peptide pools or control peptides (ViraFEST assay). With the Oncomine TCR Beta short-read assay, DNA from cultured CD4+ T cells was sequenced. The source of extracted genomic DNA was cultured CD4+ T cells. Using its own MiXCR run on the PCR reads, TCRdb lists one record per CDR3 protein. Here the sample spans more than 13,000 distinct CDR3 sequences, 20% to 30% being singletons. This clonotype was counted only a few times. The antigen is not known.

This TCR derives from a human donor who had recovered from COVID-19. Sequencing was performed on CD4+ T cells from blood, cultured in vitro, taken after SARS-CoV-2 vaccination. This chain links TRBV20-1 with TRBJ2-1; 11 nucleotides line up with TRBD2. CDR3 nucleotide sequence: TGCAGTGCTAGAGAACCCGGACTAGCGGGTACCAATGAGCAGTTCTTC. This codes for CSAREPGLAGTNEQFF.